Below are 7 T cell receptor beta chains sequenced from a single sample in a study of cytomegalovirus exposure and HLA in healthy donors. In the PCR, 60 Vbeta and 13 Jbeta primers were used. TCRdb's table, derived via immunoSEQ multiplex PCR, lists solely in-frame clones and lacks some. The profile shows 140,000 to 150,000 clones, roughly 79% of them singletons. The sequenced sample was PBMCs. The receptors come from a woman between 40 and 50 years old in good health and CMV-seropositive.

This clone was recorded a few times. DNA for the CDR3: TGTGCCAGCAGCCAAGTTCGCACCGGGGAGCTGTTTTTT. Translated, it gives CASSQVRTGELFF. The chain employs TRBV14 and TRBJ2-2, with D unresolved. The CDR3 runs to 13 residues. V dropped 1 base and J dropped 4 bases, with 4 bases sitting between them. Per the germline V gene, CDR1 is SGHDN and CDR2 is FVKESK.

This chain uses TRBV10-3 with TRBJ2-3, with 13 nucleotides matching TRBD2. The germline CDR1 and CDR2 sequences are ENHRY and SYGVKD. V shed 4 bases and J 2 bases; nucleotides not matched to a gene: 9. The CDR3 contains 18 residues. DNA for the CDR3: TGTGCCATCAGTGCCCATACTAGCGGGGGGGAATACACAGATACGCAGTATTTT. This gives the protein CAISAHTSGGEYTDTQYF.

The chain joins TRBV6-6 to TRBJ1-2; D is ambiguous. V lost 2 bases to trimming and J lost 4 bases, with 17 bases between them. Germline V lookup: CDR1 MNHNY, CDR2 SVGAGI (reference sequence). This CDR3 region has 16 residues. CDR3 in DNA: TGTGCCAGCAGTTACGCCGCTGAGCCGGGTGGCTATGGCTACACCTTC. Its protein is CASSYAAEPGGYGYTF.

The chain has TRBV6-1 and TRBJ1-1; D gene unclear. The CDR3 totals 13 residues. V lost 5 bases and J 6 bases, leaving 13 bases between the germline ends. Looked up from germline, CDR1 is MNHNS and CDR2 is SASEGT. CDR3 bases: TGTGCCAGCAGTACCAGCTGGAGTGCTGAAGCTTTCTTT. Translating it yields CASSTSWSAEAFF.

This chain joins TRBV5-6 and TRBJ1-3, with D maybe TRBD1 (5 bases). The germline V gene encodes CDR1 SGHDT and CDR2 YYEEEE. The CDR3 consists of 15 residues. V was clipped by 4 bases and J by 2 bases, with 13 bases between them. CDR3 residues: CASSPRGDPGNTIYF. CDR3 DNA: TGTGCCAGCAGCCCACGGGGGGATCCTGGAAACACCATATATTTT. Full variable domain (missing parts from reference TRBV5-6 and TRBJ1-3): DAGVTQSPTHLIKTRGQQVTLRCSPKSGHDTVSWYQQALGQGPQFIFQYYEEEERQRGNFPDRFSGHQFPNYSSELNVNALLLGDSALYLCASSPRGDPGNTIYFGEGSWLTVV.

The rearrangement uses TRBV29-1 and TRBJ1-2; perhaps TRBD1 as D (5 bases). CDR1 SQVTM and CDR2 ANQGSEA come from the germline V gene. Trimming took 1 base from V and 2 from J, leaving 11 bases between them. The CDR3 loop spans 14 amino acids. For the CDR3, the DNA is TGCAGCGTTGAAGGCGGGGCGGCGAACTATGGCTACACCTTC. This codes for CSVEGGAANYGYTF.

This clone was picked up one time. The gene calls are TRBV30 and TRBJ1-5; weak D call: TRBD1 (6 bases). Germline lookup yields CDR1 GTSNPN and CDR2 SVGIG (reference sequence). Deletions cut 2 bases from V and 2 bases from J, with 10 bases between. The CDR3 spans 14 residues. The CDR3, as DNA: TGTGCCTGGAGTCAGGCAGGGGGCAATCAGCCCCAGCATTTT. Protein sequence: CAWSQAGGNQPQHF. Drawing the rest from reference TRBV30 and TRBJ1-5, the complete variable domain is SQTIHQWPATLVQPVGSPLSLECTVEGTSNPNLYWYRQAAGRGLQLLFYSVGIGQISSEVPQNLSASRPQDRQFILSSKKLLLSDSGFYLCAWSQAGGNQPQHFGDGTRLSIL.